The entry below gives a single T cell receptor (beta chain) sequence along with its context. The sample belongs to a study of OX40 agonist ivuxolimab in advanced cancers. The data were produced by immunoSEQ multiplex PCR, yet TCRdb's version contains in-frame clones alone and is incomplete. There are about 43,000 clones in the sample; 85% to 95% occur only once, and more than 9.5% lies in the top ten. The CDR3 extends over 15 amino acids. Trimming stripped 5 bases from V and 2 bases from J, with 15 bases between. The germline V gene encodes CDR1 SGHAT and CDR2 FQNNGV. The chain carries TRBV11-2 and TRBJ1-1, with a weak D call TRBD1 (6 bases). Material: CD4+ or CD8+ T cells sorted from blood, obtained in a trial of the OX40 agonist ivuxolimab. The receptor comes from an adult with an advanced solid tumor such as melanoma, head and neck, liver or kidney cancer. This CDR3 is CASSRPQGPNTEAFF. CDR3 DNA: TGTGCCAGCAGCCGCCCCCAGGGGCCTAACACTGAAGCTTTCTTT.